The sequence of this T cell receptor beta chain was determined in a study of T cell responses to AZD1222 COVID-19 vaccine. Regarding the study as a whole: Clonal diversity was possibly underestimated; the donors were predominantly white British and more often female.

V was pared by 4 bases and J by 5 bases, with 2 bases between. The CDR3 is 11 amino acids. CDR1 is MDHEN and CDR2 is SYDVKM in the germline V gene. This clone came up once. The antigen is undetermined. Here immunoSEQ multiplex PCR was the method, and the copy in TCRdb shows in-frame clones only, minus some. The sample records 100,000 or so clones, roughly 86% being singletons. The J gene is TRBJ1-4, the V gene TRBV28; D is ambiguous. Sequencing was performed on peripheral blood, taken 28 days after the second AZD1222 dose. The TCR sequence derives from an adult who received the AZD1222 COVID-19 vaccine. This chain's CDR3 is CASSSNEKLFF. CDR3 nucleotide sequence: TGTGCCAGCAGTTCAAATGAAAAACTGTTTTTT.